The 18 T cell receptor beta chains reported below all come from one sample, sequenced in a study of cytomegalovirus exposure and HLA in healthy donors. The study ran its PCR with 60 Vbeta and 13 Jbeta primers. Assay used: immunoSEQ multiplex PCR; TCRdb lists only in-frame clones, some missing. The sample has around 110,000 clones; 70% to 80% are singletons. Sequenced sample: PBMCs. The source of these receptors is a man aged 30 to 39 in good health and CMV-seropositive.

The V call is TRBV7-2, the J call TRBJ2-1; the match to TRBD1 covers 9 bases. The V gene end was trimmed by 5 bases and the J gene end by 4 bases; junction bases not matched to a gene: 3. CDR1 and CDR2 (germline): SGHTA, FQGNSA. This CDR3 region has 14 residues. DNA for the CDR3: TGTGCCAGCAGCGTCGACAGGGGGTACAATGAGCAGTTCTTC. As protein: CASSVDRGYNEQFF.

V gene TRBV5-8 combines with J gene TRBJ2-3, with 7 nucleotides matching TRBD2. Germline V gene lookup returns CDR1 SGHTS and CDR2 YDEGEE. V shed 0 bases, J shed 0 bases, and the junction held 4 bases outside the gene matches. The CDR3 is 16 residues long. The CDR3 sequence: CASSLGTGGSTDTQYF. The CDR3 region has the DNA TGTGCCAGCAGCTTGGGGACGGGAGGAAGCACAGATACGCAGTATTTT.

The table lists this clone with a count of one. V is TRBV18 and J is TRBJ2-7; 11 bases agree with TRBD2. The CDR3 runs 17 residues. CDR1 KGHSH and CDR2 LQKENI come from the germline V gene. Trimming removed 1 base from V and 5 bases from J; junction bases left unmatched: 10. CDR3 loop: CASSPRPPTSGIHEQYF. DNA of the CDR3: TGTGCCAGCTCACCACGTCCCCCGACTAGCGGGATCCACGAGCAGTACTTC.

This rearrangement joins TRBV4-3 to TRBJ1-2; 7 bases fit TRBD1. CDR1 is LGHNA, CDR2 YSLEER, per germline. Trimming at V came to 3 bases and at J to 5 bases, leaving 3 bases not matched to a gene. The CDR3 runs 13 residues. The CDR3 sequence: CASSQGTAYGYTF. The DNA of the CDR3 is TGCGCCAGCAGCCAGGGGACAGCGTATGGCTACACCTTC.

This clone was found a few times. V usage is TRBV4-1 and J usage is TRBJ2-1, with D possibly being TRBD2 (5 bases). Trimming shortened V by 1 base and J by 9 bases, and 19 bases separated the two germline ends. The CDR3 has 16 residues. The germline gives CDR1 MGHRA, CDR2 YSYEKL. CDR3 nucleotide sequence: TGCGCCAGCAGCCAAGTGGACTTAGTCGCGTCTCGTGAGCAGTTCTTC. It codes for CASSQVDLVASREQFF.

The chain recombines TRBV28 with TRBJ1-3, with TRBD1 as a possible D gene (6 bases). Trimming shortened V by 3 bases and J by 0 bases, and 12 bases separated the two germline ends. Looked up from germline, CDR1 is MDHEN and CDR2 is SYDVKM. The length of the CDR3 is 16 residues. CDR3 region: CASSLSVRGSGNTIYF. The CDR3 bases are TGTGCCAGCAGTTTGTCTGTCAGGGGCTCTGGAAACACCATATATTTT.

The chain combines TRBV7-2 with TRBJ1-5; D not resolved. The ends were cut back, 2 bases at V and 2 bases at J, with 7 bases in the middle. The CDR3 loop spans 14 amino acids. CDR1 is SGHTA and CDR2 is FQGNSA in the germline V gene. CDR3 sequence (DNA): TGTGCCAGCAGCTTAAAGGGAGGCAATCAGCCCCAGCATTTT. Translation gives CASSLKGGNQPQHF.

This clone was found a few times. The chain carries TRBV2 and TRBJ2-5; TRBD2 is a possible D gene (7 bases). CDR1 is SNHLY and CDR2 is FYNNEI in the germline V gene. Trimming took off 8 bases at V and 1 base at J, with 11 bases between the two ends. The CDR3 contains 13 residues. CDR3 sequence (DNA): TGTGCCAGCGCACGGGGGGCCCAAGAGACCCAGTACTTC. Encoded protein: CASARGAQETQYF.

The CDR3 reads CASSFAGYHEQYF. CDR3 in DNA: TGTGCCAGCAGCTTTGCAGGGTATCACGAGCAGTACTTC. The chain combines TRBV7-8 with TRBJ2-7; D perhaps matches TRBD1 (5 bases). V gave up 3 bases and J gave up 5 bases, with 11 bases separating them. CDR3 size: 13 residues. Germline V lookup: CDR1 SGHVS, CDR2 FQNEAQ.

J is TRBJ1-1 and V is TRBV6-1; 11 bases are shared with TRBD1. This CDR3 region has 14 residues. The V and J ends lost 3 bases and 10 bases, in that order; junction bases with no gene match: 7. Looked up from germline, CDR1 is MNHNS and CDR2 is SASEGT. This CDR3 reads CASSDGQGAHGAFF. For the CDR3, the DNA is TGTGCCAGCAGTGATGGACAGGGGGCTCACGGAGCTTTCTTT.

This CDR3 is CASSGRQGPDYGYTF. DNA for the CDR3: TGTGCCAGCAGCGGCAGACAGGGGCCGGACTATGGCTACACCTTC. The J gene is TRBJ1-2, the V gene TRBV7-9, with 8 bases lining up with TRBD1. The germline V gene has CDR1 SEHNR and CDR2 FQNEAQ (reference sequence). CDR3 length: 15 residues. With 5 bases clipped from V and 3 bases from J, the junction kept 8 bases outside the gene matches.

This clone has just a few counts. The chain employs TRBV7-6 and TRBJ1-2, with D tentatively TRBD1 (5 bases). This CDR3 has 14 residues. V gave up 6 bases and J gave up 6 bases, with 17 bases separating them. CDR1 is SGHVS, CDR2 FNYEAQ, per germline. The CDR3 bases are TGTGCCAGCAGTCCGAGTCGGGGGGGGGATGGCTACACCTTC. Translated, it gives CASSPSRGGDGYTF. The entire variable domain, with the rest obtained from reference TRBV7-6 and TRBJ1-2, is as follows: GAGVSQSPRYKVTKRGQDVALRCDPISGHVSLYWYRQALGQGPEFLTYFNYEAQQDKSGLPNDRFSAERPEGSISTLTIQRTEQRDSAMYRCASSPSRGGDGYTFGSGTRLTVV.

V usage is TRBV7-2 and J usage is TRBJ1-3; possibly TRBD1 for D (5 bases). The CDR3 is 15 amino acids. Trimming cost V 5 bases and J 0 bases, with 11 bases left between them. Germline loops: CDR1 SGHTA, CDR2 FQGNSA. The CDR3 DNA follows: TGTGCCAGCAGCCGGGACTGGATCTCTGGAAACACCATATATTTT. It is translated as CASSRDWISGNTIYF.

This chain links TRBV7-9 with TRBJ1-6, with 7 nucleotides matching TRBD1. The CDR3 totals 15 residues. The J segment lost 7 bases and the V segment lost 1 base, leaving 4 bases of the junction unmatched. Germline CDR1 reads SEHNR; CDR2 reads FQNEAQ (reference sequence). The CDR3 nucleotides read TGTGCCAGCAGCTTAGTTGGGACAGAGAATTCACCCCTCCACTTT. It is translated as CASSLVGTENSPLHF.

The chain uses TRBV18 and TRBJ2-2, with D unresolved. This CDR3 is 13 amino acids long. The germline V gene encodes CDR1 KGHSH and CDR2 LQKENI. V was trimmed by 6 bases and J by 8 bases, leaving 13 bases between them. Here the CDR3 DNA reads TGTGCCAGCTCTGCCGTAACAACAGGGGAGCTGTTTTTT. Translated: CASSAVTTGELFF.

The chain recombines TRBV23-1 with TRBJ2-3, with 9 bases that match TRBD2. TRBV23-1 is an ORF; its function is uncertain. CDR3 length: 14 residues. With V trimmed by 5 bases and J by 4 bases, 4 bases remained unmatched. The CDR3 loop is CASSKAGGADTQYF. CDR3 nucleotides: TGCGCCAGCAGTAAAGCGGGAGGCGCAGATACGCAGTATTTT.

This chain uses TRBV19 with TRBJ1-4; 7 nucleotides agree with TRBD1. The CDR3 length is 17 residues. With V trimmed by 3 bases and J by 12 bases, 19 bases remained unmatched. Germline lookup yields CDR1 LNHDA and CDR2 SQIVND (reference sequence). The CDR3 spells CASSIDLNNRGLGELFF. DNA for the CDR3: TGTGCCAGTAGTATCGACCTAAATAACAGGGGACTCGGGGAACTGTTTTTT. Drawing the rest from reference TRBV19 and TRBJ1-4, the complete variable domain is DGGITQSPKYLFRKEGQNVTLSCEQNLNHDAMYWYRQDPGQGLRLIYYSQIVNDFQKGDIAEGYSVSREKKESFPLTVTSAQKNPTAFYLCASSIDLNNRGLGELFFGSGTQLSVL.

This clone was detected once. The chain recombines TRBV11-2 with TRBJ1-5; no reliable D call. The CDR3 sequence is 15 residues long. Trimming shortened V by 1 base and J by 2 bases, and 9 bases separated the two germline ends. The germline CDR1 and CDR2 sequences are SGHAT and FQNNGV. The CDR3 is CASSLGARGNQPQHF. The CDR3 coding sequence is TGTGCCAGCAGCTTAGGGGCTCGCGGCAATCAGCCCCAGCATTTT.